This entry concerns a single T cell receptor beta chain. Antigen: not known. The data were obtained in a study of T cells after posttransplantation cyclophosphamide. The repertoire was sequenced with immunoSEQ multiplex PCR; TCRdb's copy has only in-frame clones and lacks some. The sample has 20,000 to 30,000 clones, around 86% seen once. Study-level results: TRB clonality was highly associated with recipient CMV seropositivity and reactivation. Later blood repertoires were often dominated by clones from the donor CD8+ memory compartment. Tissue-infiltrating T cells from skin or gut overlapped little with blood T cells.

CDR3 size: 14 residues. The germline CDR1 and CDR2 sequences are MDHEN and SYDVKM. V shed 6 bases and J shed 3 bases, with 15 bases lying between them. This clonotype was sampled from a woman aged 55-70 years with a blood cancer, CMV-positive, and with a related stem cell donor. Sequenced input: PBMCs. The chain couples TRBV28 to TRBJ2-7; D is possibly TRBD1 (6 bases). In DNA, the CDR3 is TGTGCCAGCAGCCCACAGGGTGTTGGCTACGAGCAGTACTTC. It translates to CASSPQGVGYEQYF.